This T cell receptor beta chain was sequenced during a study of technical replicates of blood from a handful of donors. Germline CDR1 reads MNHEY; CDR2 reads SMNVEV (reference sequence). Trimming stripped 3 bases from V and 2 bases from J, with 8 bases between. This CDR3 spans 13 amino acids. The table came from immunoSEQ multiplex PCR; TCRdb's copy has only in-frame clones and leaves some out. The sample contains about 100,000 clones, around 96% of which appear only once. The chain couples TRBV27 to TRBJ2-7; D is undetermined. This TCR came from a human donor in good health. The specimen was T cells isolated from PBMCs. The CDR3 protein is CASSFQTPYEQYF. In DNA, the CDR3 is TGTGCCAGCAGTTTCCAGACACCCTACGAGCAGTACTTC.